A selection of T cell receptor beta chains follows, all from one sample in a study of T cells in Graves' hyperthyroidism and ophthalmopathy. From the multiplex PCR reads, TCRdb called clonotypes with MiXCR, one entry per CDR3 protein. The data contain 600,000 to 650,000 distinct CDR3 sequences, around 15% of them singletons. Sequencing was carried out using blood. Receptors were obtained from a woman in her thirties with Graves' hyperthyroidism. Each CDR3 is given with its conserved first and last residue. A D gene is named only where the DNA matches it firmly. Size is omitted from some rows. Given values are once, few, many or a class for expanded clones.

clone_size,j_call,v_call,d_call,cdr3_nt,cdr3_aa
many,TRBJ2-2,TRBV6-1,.,TGTGCAGGGGCGGGCGCCGGGGAGCTGTTTTTT,CAGAGAGELFF
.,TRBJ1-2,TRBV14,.,TGTGCCAGCAGCCAAGGGACATACAGAAGGGATGGCTACACCTTC,CASSQGTYRRDGYTF
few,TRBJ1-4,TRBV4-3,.,TGCGCCAGCAGCCAAGATGGGGGGGATAATGAAAAACTGTTTTTT,CASSQDGGDNEKLFF
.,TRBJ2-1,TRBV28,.,TGTGCCAGCAGTACCTGGGATGAGCAGTTCTTC,CASSTWDEQFF
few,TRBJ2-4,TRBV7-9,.,TGTGCCAGCAGCTCGGGGCTAGAAAACATTCAGTACTTC,CASSSGLENIQYF
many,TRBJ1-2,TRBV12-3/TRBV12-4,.,TGTGCCAGCAGTTTTGTCCCTAACTATGGCTACACCTTC,CASSFVPNYGYTF
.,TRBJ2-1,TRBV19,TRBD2,TGTGCCAGTAGTATTACTAGCGGGAATCGTAATGAGCAGTTCTTC,CASSITSGNRNEQFF
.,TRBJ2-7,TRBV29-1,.,TGCAGCGTTGAAGGGGGTTTTGGGTACGAGCAGTACTTC,CSVEGGFGYEQYF
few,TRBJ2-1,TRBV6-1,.,TGTGCCAGCATCGGGTTTTACGAAAATGCCTACAATGAGCAGTTCTTC,CASIGFYENAYNEQFF
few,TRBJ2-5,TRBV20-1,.,TGCAGTGCTAGAATCGATCGGGCCCGGCACTACCAAGAGACCCAGTACTTC,CSARIDRARHYQETQYF
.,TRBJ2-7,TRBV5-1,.,TGCGCCAGCACCAGAGAAAGCAACTACGAGCAGTACTTC,CASTRESNYEQYF
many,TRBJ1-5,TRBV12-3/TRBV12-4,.,TGTGCCAGCAGTTTAGCCTGGGGCGCGTATCAGCCCCAGCATTTT,CASSLAWGAYQPQHF
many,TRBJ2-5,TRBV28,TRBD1,TGTGCCAGCAGTTTGGCGCGACAGGGTCGAGAGACCCAGTACTTC,CASSLARQGRETQYF
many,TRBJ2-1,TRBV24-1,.,TGTGCCACCAGTGAGAGGAGGGCCGTGTACAATGAGCAGTTCTTC,CATSERRAVYNEQFF
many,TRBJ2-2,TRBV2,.,TGTGCCAGCAGTGATTCGGCCGGTGGTACCGGGGAGCTGTTTTTT,CASSDSAGGTGELFF
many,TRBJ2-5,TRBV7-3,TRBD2,TGTGCCAGCAGCCTAGCGGGAGGGACTAGGGAGACCCAGTACTTC,CASSLAGGTRETQYF
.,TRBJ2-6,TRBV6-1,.,TGTGCCAGCAGCGAGGCAGGGGTAGCCGGGGCCAACGTCCTGACTTTC,CASSEAGVAGANVLTF
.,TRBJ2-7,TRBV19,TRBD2,TGTGCCAGTAGTATACTCGCTGGACTAGCGGGAGAAGAGCAGTACTTC,CASSILAGLAGEEQYF
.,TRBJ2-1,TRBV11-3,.,TGTGCCAGCAGCTTCGTAGGGACGGGATACAATGAGCAGTTCTTC,CASSFVGTGYNEQFF
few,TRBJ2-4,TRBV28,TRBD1,TGTGCCAGCAGTTTGCTTGGGACAGGGGGCCCCAAAAACATTCAGTACTTC,CASSLLGTGGPKNIQYF
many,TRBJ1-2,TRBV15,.,TGTGCCACCAGCAGTCTCGTCCTCGGGTCCGAGGGGTTTGGCTACACCTTC,CATSSLVLGSEGFGYTF
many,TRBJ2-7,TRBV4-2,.,TGTGCCAGCAGCCGGGGGGAGAGGGGCGGGTCCTACGAGCAGTACTTC,CASSRGERGGSYEQYF
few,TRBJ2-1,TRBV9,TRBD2,TGTGCCAGCAGCGCCACCCTAAGCGGGAGATGGGGAAGTGTTGGCAACAATGAGCAGTTCTTC,CASSATLSGRWGSVGNNEQFF
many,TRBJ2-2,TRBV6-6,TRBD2,TGTGCCAGCAGTTACGCTAGCGGGAACACCGGGGAGCTGTTTTTT,CASSYASGNTGELFF
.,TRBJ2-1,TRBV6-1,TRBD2,TGTGCCAGCAGCGTACATCCAAGAGGCCGGGAGGGGTTTTACTCCTACAATGAGCAGTTCTTC,CASSVHPRGREGFYSYNEQFF
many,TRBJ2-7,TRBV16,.,TGTGCCAGCAGCCAATCCTGGGGTGGCTACGAGCAGTACTTC,CASSQSWGGYEQYF
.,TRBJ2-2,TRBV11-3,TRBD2,TGTGCCAGCAGCTTAGTGGGGACTAGGAGTTCCGGGGAGCTGTTTTTT,CASSLVGTRSSGELFF
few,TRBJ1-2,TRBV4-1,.,TGCGCCAGCAGCCAAGATCCCGGGACTGTGCAAGGCTACACCTTC,CASSQDPGTVQGYTF
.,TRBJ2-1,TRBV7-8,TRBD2,TGTGCCAGCAGCTTACTAGCGGGAGATAGTGAGCAGTTCTTC,CASSLLAGDSEQFF
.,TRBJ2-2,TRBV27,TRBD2,TGTGCCAGCAGTTTTGCGGGGGCCGGGGAGCTGTTTTTT,CASSFAGAGELFF
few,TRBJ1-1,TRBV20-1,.,TGCAGTGCCAGCCAGAGCATGAACACTGAAGCTTTCTTT,CSASQSMNTEAFF
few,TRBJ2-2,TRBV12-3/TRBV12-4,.,TGTGCCAGCAGTTTTCTTAGGGGGGACACCGGGGAGCTGTTTTTT,CASSFLRGDTGELFF
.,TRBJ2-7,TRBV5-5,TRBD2,TGTGCCAGCAGCTTCGGTTGGGGGACTAGCGGGAGTGAAGAGCAGTACTTC,CASSFGWGTSGSEEQYF
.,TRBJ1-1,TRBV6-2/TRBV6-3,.,TGTGCCAGCAGTTACTCCAGACAGACTGAAGCTTTCTTT,CASSYSRQTEAFF
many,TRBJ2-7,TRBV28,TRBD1,TGTGCCACCTCGCCCCGGGACAGGGGGCGCAAATCCTACGAGCAGTACTTC,CATSPRDRGRKSYEQYF
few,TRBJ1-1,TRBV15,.,TGTGCCACCACCTTATCTACGGGGGGGGTCGGTGAAGCTTTCTTT,CATTLSTGGVGEAFF
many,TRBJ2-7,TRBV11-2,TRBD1,TGTGCCAGCAGCTCCCGGACAGGGAGCTCCTACGAGCAGTACTTC,CASSSRTGSSYEQYF
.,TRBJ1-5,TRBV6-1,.,TGTGCCACCACCAAGCTCAATCAGCTCCAGCATTTT,CATTKLNQLQHF
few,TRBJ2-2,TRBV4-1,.,TGCGCCAGCAGCCAAAGCTTACTAGCGAACACCGGGGAGCTGTTTTTT,CASSQSLLANTGELFF
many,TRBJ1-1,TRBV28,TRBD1,TGTGCCAGCAGTAGCGGGACAGGGTGGTCAAGGGCTTTCTTT,CASSSGTGWSRAFF
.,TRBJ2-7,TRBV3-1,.,TGTGCCAGCAGCCAAAGGGGTTGGGAGCAGCACTTC,CASSQRGWEQHF
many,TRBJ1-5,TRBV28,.,TGTGCCAGCAGTTTGCCCCCCGGGGATTTAAGCAATCAGCCCCAGCATTTT,CASSLPPGDLSNQPQHF
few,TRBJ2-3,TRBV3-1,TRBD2,TGTGCCAGCAGCCAAGAATCGACTAGCGGGAGCAGCACAGATACGCAGTATTTT,CASSQESTSGSSTDTQYF
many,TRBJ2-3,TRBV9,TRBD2,TGTGCCAGCAGCGTCGGGGGGACTAGCGGGGGCACAGATACGCAGTATTTT,CASSVGGTSGGTDTQYF
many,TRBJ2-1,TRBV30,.,TGTGCCTGCGACTTCGACAATGAGCAGTTCTTC,CACDFDNEQFF
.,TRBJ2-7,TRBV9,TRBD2,TGTGCCAGCAGCGTCGGGGGACTACTCTCCTACGAGCAGTACTTC,CASSVGGLLSYEQYF
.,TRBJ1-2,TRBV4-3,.,TGCGCCAGCAGCCACCCCGGTGAACAGCCTGGCTACACCTTC,CASSHPGEQPGYTF
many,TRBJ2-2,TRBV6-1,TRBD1,TGTGCCAGCAGTGAAGCCCGGGACAGGCGGACCGGGGAGCTGTTTTTT,CASSEARDRRTGELFF
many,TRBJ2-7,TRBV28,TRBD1,TGTGCCAGCAGGAGGGACAGGGAGGGCGAGCAGTACTTC,CASRRDREGEQYF
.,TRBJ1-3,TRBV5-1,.,TGCGCCAGCAGCTTGGCCGCAAAAAGCTCTGGAAACACCATATATTTT,CASSLAAKSSGNTIYF
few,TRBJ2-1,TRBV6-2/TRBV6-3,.,TGTGCCAGTTCCCTTCCTACCACCTCCTACAATGAGCAGTTCTTC,CASSLPTTSYNEQFF
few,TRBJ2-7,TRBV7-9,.,TGTGCCAGCAGCTTATTCCCTCGCGAGCAGTACTTC,CASSLFPREQYF